The 28 T cell receptor beta chains below were found in one sample sequenced in a study of molecular identifiers for immune sequencing clone quantification. TCRdb redid the calling of the PCR reads with MiXCR, one entry per CDR3 protein. This table has some 320,000 distinct CDR3 sequences, 20% to 25% appearing once. The sample comprised naive CD8+ T cells from blood, with Jurkat cell RNA spiked in. Subset specified: FACS-sorted CD8+CD4-CCR7+CD45RA+ naive T cells. Every receptor here comes from a human donor in good health. Some libraries in this study had Jurkat cell RNA spiked in.

This clonotype was observed at least ten times. The chain is built from TRBV4-1 and TRBJ1-5, with a tentative D call TRBD1 (6 bases). The V gene's germline CDR1 is MGHRA and CDR2 YSYEKL. The CDR3 covers 16 residues. The V gene lost 1 base and the J gene lost 3 bases, with 13 bases spanning the gap. The CDR3 DNA follows: TGCGCCAGCAGCCAAGGGGATGCAGGGGACAATCAGCCCCAGCATTTT. Its translation: CASSQGDAGDNQPQHF.

Ten or more counts support this clonotype. This sequence joins TRBV7-9 and TRBJ2-2, with D possibly matching TRBD2 (7 bases). The germline V gene has CDR1 SEHNR and CDR2 FQNEAQ (reference sequence). This CDR3 spans 15 amino acids. V was trimmed by 5 bases and J by 0 bases, leaving 10 bases between them. The CDR3 coding sequence is TGTGCCAGCAGCCAAGGGGGGGCGAACACCGGGGAGCTGTTTTTT. Encoded protein: CASSQGGANTGELFF.

This clonotype was observed at least ten times. As DNA, the CDR3 is TGTGCCAGCAGTCCCGACTTTAACACCGGGGAGCTGTTTTTT. This codes for CASSPDFNTGELFF. This chain connects TRBV12-3 or TRBV12-4 to TRBJ2-2; D not certain. V lost 5 bases to trimming and J lost 2 bases, with 9 bases between them. CDR3 length: 14 residues.

The rearrangement uses TRBV6-2 or TRBV6-3 and TRBJ1-5; possibly TRBD1 for D (5 bases). The length of the CDR3 is 14 residues. V shed 1 base and J shed 9 bases, with 13 bases lying between them. The germline V gene has CDR1 MNHEY and CDR2 SVGEGT. CDR3 coding DNA: TGTGCCAGCAGTTACTTAACAGGCAAGGGGCCCCAGCATTTT. This sequence encodes CASSYLTGKGPQHF.

There are a few counts of this clonotype. The chain uses TRBV5-8 and TRBJ2-5; 7 bases are shared with TRBD2. After removal of 0 bases from V and 5 bases from J, the junction contained 7 bases not matched to a gene. The CDR3 contains 15 residues. Looked up from germline, CDR1 is SGHTS and CDR2 is YDEGEE. CDR3 sequence (DNA): TGTGCCAGCAGCTTGGTTCGGGGGGAATATGAGACCCAGTACTTC. This codes for CASSLVRGEYETQYF.

This clonotype was recorded at least ten times. One end of the junction varies from germline; a read error may be responsible. The chain links TRBV15 to TRBJ2-1; D is ambiguous. The CDR3 sequence is 11 residues long. Germline values: CDR1 LNHNV, CDR2 YYDKDF (reference sequence). CDR3 nucleotides: TGTGCCACCAGCAGGTACAACGAGCAGTTCTTC. Translated, it gives CATSRYNEQFF.

This clonotype has ten or more counts. The V gene is TRBV5-5, the J gene TRBJ2-7; tentatively, D is TRBD2 (6 bases). The CDR3 spans 13 residues. Trimming cost V 4 bases and J 6 bases, with 14 bases left between them. The germline CDR1 and CDR2 sequences are SGHKS and YYEKEE (reference sequence). The CDR3 is CASSPGWGGEQYF. CDR3 DNA sequence: TGTGCCAGCAGCCCCGGGTGGGGAGGCGAGCAGTACTTC.

To note about this clonotype: A read error may explain this, as a much larger clone is one base away. CDR3 residues: CASSKEGARPGRWATVLTF. CDR3 bases: TGTGCCAGCAGCAAAGAAGGGGCACGCCCTGGTCGCTGGGCCACCGTCCTGACTTTC. The rearrangement links TRBV21-1 to TRBJ2-6; TRBD1 reflects the table's D call only, with no check against the DNA. TRBV21-1 is deemed a pseudogene. CDR3 length: 19 amino acids.

Points on this clonotype: With a much larger clone just one base away, this may be a read error. The genes are TRBV20-1 and TRBJ2-2; TRBD1 or TRBD2 may be the D gene (5 bases each). CDR1 and CDR2 from the germline V gene are DFQATT and SNEGSKA (reference sequence). The CDR3 contains 13 residues. The CDR3: CSARALDTGELVF. CDR3 DNA sequence: TGCAGTGCTAGAGCCTTGGACACCGGGGAGCTGGTTTTT.

Many counts were recorded for this clonotype. The rearrangement links TRBV12-3 or TRBV12-4 to TRBJ2-3; D is unclear. V lost 7 bases and J lost 0, with 8 bases in between. The CDR3 runs 13 residues. CDR3 loop: CASTKDSTDTQYF. In DNA, the CDR3 is TGTGCCAGCACCAAGGACAGCACAGATACGCAGTATTTT.

This clonotype appeared many times. V gene TRBV12-3 or TRBV12-4 combines with J gene TRBJ2-5; 11 positions match TRBD2. Unmatched junction bases numbered 6, after V lost 6 bases and J lost 3 bases. CDR3 length: 15 residues. The CDR3 sequence is CASSLSGGAEETQYF. The CDR3, as DNA: TGTGCCAGCAGCCTTAGCGGGGGGGCCGAAGAGACCCAGTACTTC.

This clonotype has a count of ten or more. The rearrangement joins TRBV4-3 to TRBJ2-1; 11 bases map to TRBD2. The germline CDR1 and CDR2 sequences are LGHNA and YSLEER. This CDR3 contains 16 residues. V lost 4 bases and J lost 4; bases outside the gene matches: 6. CDR3 sequence: CASSPEGLADYNEQFF. For the CDR3, the DNA is TGCGCCAGCAGCCCGGAGGGACTAGCGGATTACAATGAGCAGTTCTTC.

This clonotype was detected ten times or more. This sequence joins TRBV12-3 or TRBV12-4 and TRBJ1-1; possible D gene TRBD1, 5 bases. Trimming removed 7 bases at V and 5 bases at J, with 14 bases between. The CDR3 consists of 13 residues. This CDR3 reads CASMGQGGTEAFF. CDR3 nucleotide sequence: TGTGCCAGCATGGGCCAGGGTGGAACTGAAGCTTTCTTT.

The gene calls are TRBV20-1 and TRBJ2-7; the D is unclear. Germline CDR1 and CDR2: DFQATT and SNEGSKA (reference sequence). The CDR3 loop spans 13 amino acids. Trimming removed 2 bases from V and 2 bases from J, with 10 bases in between. The CDR3 DNA follows: TGCAGTGCTAGACCTAGTGACACCTACGAGCAGTACTTC. Translation gives CSARPSDTYEQYF.

This clonotype has just a few counts. The V gene is TRBV2, the J gene TRBJ2-1, with 8 bases matching TRBD2. Germline lookup yields CDR1 SNHLY and CDR2 FYNNEI. This CDR3 region has 16 residues. V lost 7 bases and J lost 0; bases outside the gene matches: 8. CDR3 sequence reads: CASTQAGESSYNEQFF. The CDR3 nucleotides are TGTGCCAGCACCCAAGCGGGGGAGAGCTCCTACAATGAGCAGTTCTTC.

With regard to this clonotype: A read error may explain this, as a much larger clone is one base away. In DNA, the CDR3 is TGTGCCGGTAGATTACAGGGAGGCGACACTGAAGCTTTCTTT. Protein product: CAGRLQGGDTEAFF. The chain uses TRBV19 and TRBJ1-1, with D tentatively TRBD1 (6 bases). Looked up from germline, CDR1 is LNHDA and CDR2 is SQIVND (reference sequence). This CDR3 has 14 residues. The full variable domain, rest sourced from reference TRBV19 and TRBJ1-1, is DGGITQSPKYLFRKEGQNVTLSCEQNLNHDAMYWYRQDPGQGLRLIYYSQIVNDFQKGDIAEGYSVSREKKESFPLTVTSAQKNPTAFYLCAGRLQGGDTEAFFGQGTRLTVV.

On this clonotype: This may stem from a read error, because a much larger clone lies one nucleotide away. This CDR3 fails to terminate in the conserved phenylalanine or tryptophan, so it likely reflects a read error. The chain combines TRBV28 with TRBJ2-7, with 8 bases that match TRBD1. Germline CDR1 reads MDHEN; CDR2 reads SYDVKM. Unmatched junction bases numbered 8, after V lost 6 bases and J lost 7 bases. The CDR3 runs to 13 residues. The CDR3 sequence: CASRPGQVVEQYS. In DNA form, the CDR3 reads TGTGCCAGCAGACCGGGACAGGTCGTGGAGCAGTACTCC.

Turning to this clonotype: A much more abundant neighbour one base away suggests this may be a read error. This chain uses TRBV5-8 with TRBJ1-1; TRBD1 matches at 7 bases. Germline V lookup: CDR1 SGHTS, CDR2 YDEGEE. There are 13 residues in the CDR3. The CDR3 here is CAGSLGNRGAAFF. Written as DNA, the CDR3 is TGTGCCGGCAGCTTGGGGAACAGGGGCGCAGCTTTCTTT. The variable domain in full, completed from reference TRBV5-8 and TRBJ1-1, reads EAGVTQSPTHLIKTRGQQATLRCSPISGHTSVYWYQQALGLGLQFLLWYDEGEERNRGNFPPRFSGRQFPNYSSELNVNALELEDSALYLCAGSLGNRGAAFFGQGTRLTVV.

This clonotype was counted only a few times. The CDR3 reads CASSLQTANTEAFF. CDR3 sequence (DNA): TGCGCCAGCAGCCTTCAGACAGCGAACACTGAAGCTTTCTTT. This sequence joins TRBV4-1 and TRBJ1-1; D may be TRBD1 (5 bases). CDR1 is MGHRA and CDR2 is YSYEKL in the germline V gene. The CDR3 spans 14 residues. Trimming took 4 bases from V and 1 from J, leaving 10 bases between them.

This clonotype turned up a few times. The gene calls are TRBV4-3 and TRBJ2-3; 9 bases map to TRBD2. Germline CDR1 reads LGHNA; CDR2 reads YSLEER. This CDR3 region has 16 residues. The V gene end was trimmed by 1 base and the J gene end by 6 bases; junction bases not matched to a gene: 8. The CDR3 protein is CASSQAAGLASDTQYF. CDR3 bases: TGCGCCAGCAGCCAAGCCGCGGGACTAGCATCGGATACGCAGTATTTT.

This clonotype occurred many times. The chain couples TRBV24-1 to TRBJ2-3; D is possibly TRBD1 (5 bases). Trimming left V 4 bases short and J 5 bases short, with 6 bases between. From germline, CDR1 is KGHDR and CDR2 SFDVKD. The CDR3 totals 12 residues. CDR3 loop: CATSEQGDTQYF. In nucleotides, the CDR3 is TGTGCCACCAGTGAGCAGGGAGATACGCAGTATTTT.

This chain links TRBV23-1 with TRBJ1-5; a weak D match, TRBD1 (5 bases). TRBV23-1 is filed as an ORF, its function uncertain. This CDR3 has 19 residues. Trimming stripped 2 bases from V and 5 bases from J, with 25 bases between. The CDR3 DNA reads as TGCGCCAGCAGTCAACCCCGGCCAGGGCCGGGGCTTCCGGATCAGCCCCAGCATTTT. This gives the protein CASSQPRPGPGLPDQPQHF.

This clonotype was seen more than once but under ten times. This sequence joins TRBV4-3 and TRBJ2-5; D perhaps matches TRBD1 (6 bases). Germline CDR1 and CDR2: LGHNA and YSLEER. CDR3 size: 15 residues. V was cut by 3 bases and J by 4 bases, with 15 bases left in between. This chain's CDR3 is CASSQQKQGGETQYF. CDR3 coding DNA: TGCGCCAGCAGCCAGCAAAAACAGGGCGGAGAGACCCAGTACTTC.

The sample holds many counts of this clonotype. The chain links TRBV4-3 to TRBJ2-7, with D possibly being TRBD1 (6 bases). The length of the CDR3 is 15 residues. V gave up 2 bases and J gave up 2 bases, with 13 bases separating them. The germline V gene encodes CDR1 LGHNA and CDR2 YSLEER. The CDR3 nucleotides are TGCGCCAGCAGCCAAAACGTGGACAGAACCTACGAGCAGTACTTC. Residues: CASSQNVDRTYEQYF.

This clonotype was recorded a few times. At one of its ends the junction is not consistent with the germline gene, which may arise from a read error. V is TRBV7-2 and J is TRBJ2-7; 14 bases are a match to TRBD2. Per the germline V gene, CDR1 is SGHTA and CDR2 is FQGNSA. This CDR3 region has 17 residues. CDR3 in DNA: TGCGCCGGCAGCCCGACTAGCGGGGGGGAGAGCTCCTACGAGCAGTACTTC. Its translation: CAGSPTSGGESSYEQYF.

In its sample, this clonotype was seen many times. This chain links TRBV20-1 with TRBJ2-7; TRBD1 matches at 8 bases. The CDR3 is made up of 13 amino acids. Germline values: CDR1 DFQATT, CDR2 SNEGSKA (reference sequence). V was pared by 5 bases and J by 1 base, with 4 bases of the junction left unmatched. CDR3 nucleotide sequence: TGCAGTGCTCCGACAGGGGATTCCTACGAGCAGTACTTC. It encodes CSAPTGDSYEQYF.

Only a few counts were recorded for this clonotype. The chain recombines TRBV27 with TRBJ2-1; TRBD2 matches at 14 bases. Germline CDR1 and CDR2: MNHEY and SMNVEV (reference sequence). With V trimmed by 8 bases and J by 9 bases, 12 bases remained unmatched. This CDR3 is built from 16 residues. The CDR3 DNA is TGTGCCAGCTTGGGGACTAGCGGGGGCGGGGGGGGTGAGCAGTTCTTC. Amino acid sequence: CASLGTSGGGGGEQFF.

This clonotype has at least ten counts. V is TRBV12-5 and J is TRBJ1-1; D gene unclear. Trimming took 5 bases from V and 2 from J, leaving 6 bases between them. Germline assignment: CDR1 LGHNT and CDR2 FRNRAP. The CDR3 has 12 residues. CDR3 bases: TGTGCTAGTGGTCCCTCCAACACTGAAGCTTTCTTT. Translating gives CASGPSNTEAFF.